Listed below are T cell receptor beta chains from one sample, sequenced in a study of OX40 agonist ivuxolimab in advanced cancers. Assay: immunoSEQ multiplex PCR; the TCRdb copy retains only in-frame clones and omits some. The table shows tens of thousands of clones, with about 83% occurring only once. The input for sequencing was CD4+ or CD8+ T cells sorted from blood, taken in a trial of the OX40 agonist ivuxolimab. The source is an adult with an advanced solid tumor such as melanoma, head and neck, liver or kidney cancer. CDR3s include the opening cysteine and the closing phenylalanine or tryptophan. The D gene is left open where the match is weak. Clone size is stated in some rows and not others, as once, few, many or a class when expanded.

TRBJ2-5 TRBV15 . . TGTGCCACCAGCCTACTCCTAGGGCAAGAGACCCAGTACTTC CATSLLLGQETQYF
TRBJ2-3 TRBV7-5 . . TGTGCCAGAAGCCCCCGGTGGACTAGCGGGGGACCTAGCACAGATACGCAGTATTTT CARSPRWTSGGPSTDTQYF
TRBJ2-7 TRBV27 . . TGTGCCAGCAGTTTAGCTTGGCTGAACGAGCAGTACTTC CASSLAWLNEQYF
TRBJ1-2 TRBV13 . . TGTGCCAGCAGTTCGACGTTCGATAACTATGGCTACACCTTC CASSSTFDNYGYTF
TRBJ2-3 TRBV5-6 . . TGTGCCAGCAGCACCGACCGCCTGGATACGCAGTATTTT CASSTDRLDTQYF
TRBJ2-3 TRBV7-2 TRBD1 . TGTGCCAGCAGCCCGAGACAGGGAGAGGCAGATACGCAGTATTTT CASSPRQGEADTQYF
TRBJ2-7 TRBV5-1 . . TGCGCCAGCAGCTTGGTGGCGGACACCTACGAGCAGTACTTC CASSLVADTYEQYF
TRBJ1-1 TRBV4-2 . few TGTGCCAGCAGCCAAGATATAGATTCCGGTGGGGCTTTCTTT CASSQDIDSGGAFF
TRBJ2-3 TRBV5-1 . . TGCGCCAGCAGCTTAGGACAGAACACAGATACGCAGTATTTT CASSLGQNTDTQYF
TRBJ2-7 TRBV5-6 . . TGTGCCAGCAGCTTCGGACGGTACTACGAGCAGTACTTC CASSFGRYYEQYF
TRBJ1-5 TRBV10-3 . few TGTGCCATCAGTGAGTCCCTTGGGGATCAGCCCCAGCATTTT CAISESLGDQPQHF
TRBJ2-3 TRBV18 . . TGTGCCAGCTCACAGGGGCAGAGGGATACGCAGTATTTT CASSQGQRDTQYF
TRBJ2-3 TRBV10-3 . . TGTGCCATCAACCGGGACCCCACAGATACGCAGTATTTT CAINRDPTDTQYF
TRBJ1-5 TRBV19 . . TGTGCCAGTAGAAGCGATCCCTATCAGCCCCAGCATTTT CASRSDPYQPQHF
TRBJ2-1 TRBV5-1 . . TGCGCCAGCAGCTTGGCCGGTCTCGGCGGGGAAGAGCAGTTCTTC CASSLAGLGGEEQFF
TRBJ1-2 TRBV15 . . TGTGCCACCAGCAGAGATACGGGACGCTCTTATGGCTACACCTTC CATSRDTGRSYGYTF
TRBJ2-6 TRBV18 . . TGTGCCAGCTCACCACGGGGGTTAGGGCTCTCTGGGGCCAACGTCCTGACTTTC CASSPRGLGLSGANVLTF
TRBJ1-1 TRBV9 . . TGTGCCAGCAGCGTAGATCCCAGGAGGAACACTGAAGCTTTCTTT CASSVDPRRNTEAFF
TRBJ2-5 TRBV5-1 TRBD1 . TGCGCCAGCAGCTGGGACAGTACAGAAGAGACCCAGTACTTC CASSWDSTEETQYF
TRBJ2-3 TRBV20-1 . . TGCAGTGCTAGTAAAGTGGATACGCAGTATTTT CSASKVDTQYF
TRBJ2-6 TRBV4-3 . . TGCGCCAGCAGCCTCGGGGCGGGCTCTGGGGCCAACGTCCTGACTTTC CASSLGAGSGANVLTF
TRBJ1-1 TRBV6-5 TRBD1 once TGTGCCAGCATCCCCCCGGGACAGGGGGCTGGTGAAGCTTTCTTT CASIPPGQGAGEAFF
TRBJ1-1 TRBV6-5 . . TGTGCCAGCAGTTACTCGCCGGGCACTGAAGCTTTCTTT CASSYSPGTEAFF
TRBJ1-1 TRBV28 . . TGTGCCAGCAGTTTACTTAGAACTGAAGCTTTCTTT CASSLLRTEAFF
TRBJ1-5 TRBV10-3 . . TGTGCCATCCCTCGGCAGCCAGGGCCGGGCCAGCCCCAGCATTTT CAIPRQPGPGQPQHF
TRBJ1-3 TRBV6-1 . . TGTGCCAGCAGTACAGGTCTCGTGGAAAACACCATATATTTT CASSTGLVENTIYF
TRBJ2-4 TRBV6-1 TRBD1 . TGTGCCAGCAGTGAGGAACGTATGGGACAGAAAAACATTCAGTACTTC CASSEERMGQKNIQYF
TRBJ1-2 TRBV5-6 . . TGTGCCAGCAGCTCAGGGTTCAGGGATGGCTACACCTTC CASSSGFRDGYTF
TRBJ2-1 TRBV19 . once TGTGCCAGTAGTACCCTCTCTCGATACAATGAGCAGTTCTTC CASSTLSRYNEQFF
TRBJ1-2 TRBV2 TRBD1 . TGTGCCAGCAGTCAATATTCAGGGGGCGAGGGCTACACCTTC CASSQYSGGEGYTF
TRBJ2-2 TRBV11-3 . . TGTGCCAGCAGCTTCGAGGGGGCCGGGGAGCTGTTTTTT CASSFEGAGELFF
TRBJ1-2 TRBV9 . . TGTGCCAGCAGCGTAGATCAGTTCTATGGCTACACCTTC CASSVDQFYGYTF
TRBJ2-5 TRBV5-1 TRBD2 . TGCGCCAGCAGCTTGAGGCTAGCGGGGGCCCAAGAGACCCAGTACTTC CASSLRLAGAQETQYF
TRBJ1-1 TRBV5-1 . . TGCGCCAGCTCCGTGGGGGGGTCTAACACTGAAGCTTTCTTT CASSVGGSNTEAFF
TRBJ1-2 TRBV5-1 . . TGCGCCAGCAGCTTGTCACAACAGGGTGGCTACACCTTC CASSLSQQGGYTF
TRBJ1-1 TRBV6-6 TRBD1 . TGTGCCAGCAGGGACAGGGACAGAGGTATTGAAGCTTTCTTT CASRDRDRGIEAFF
TRBJ1-3 TRBV6-5 . . TGTGCCAGCAGTTACGGGAAATCTGGAAACACCATATATTTT CASSYGKSGNTIYF
TRBJ1-3 TRBV5-1 . few TGCGCCAGCAGCCCCGAGAGCTCTGGAAACACCATATATTTT CASSPESSGNTIYF
TRBJ1-2 TRBV11-2 . . TGTGCCAGCAGCTTAGATTTGGGCAGGGTTAACTATGGCTACACCTTC CASSLDLGRVNYGYTF
TRBJ1-3 TRBV6-6 . . TGTGCCAGCAAGGCTCTGAGCTCTGGAAACACCATATATTTT CASKALSSGNTIYF
TRBJ1-2 TRBV5-1 . . TGCGCCAGCAGCCGTGACCCCCGAGACTATGGCTACACCTTC CASSRDPRDYGYTF
TRBJ2-7 TRBV29-1 . few TGCAGCTACAGGAGCTCCTACGAGCAGTACTTC CSYRSSYEQYF
TRBJ2-5 TRBV7-8 . . TGTGCCAGCAGCTTAGTCTGGGGCCTGGAGACCCAGTACTTC CASSLVWGLETQYF
TRBJ1-5 TRBV9 . . TGTGCCAGCAGCACCTCTGATACGGGATCGCCCCAGCATTTT CASSTSDTGSPQHF
TRBJ2-1 TRBV19 TRBD2 . TGTGCCAGTAGTAGGACTAGCGCCCACAATGAGCAGTTCTTC CASSRTSAHNEQFF
TRBJ2-7 TRBV12-5 . . TGTGCTAGTGGGTTAGAGGCCTACGAGCAGTACTTC CASGLEAYEQYF
TRBJ1-1 TRBV28 . few TGTGCCAGCAGGTTAGGAGTGAACACTGAAGCTTTCTTT CASRLGVNTEAFF
TRBJ1-5 TRBV11-2 TRBD1 . TGTGCCAGCAGCGCACAGGGGAATAGCAATCAGCCCCAGCATTTT CASSAQGNSNQPQHF
TRBJ1-1 TRBV18 . few TGTGCCAGCTCAGCCGGGGAGAACACTGAAGCTTTCTTT CASSAGENTEAFF
TRBJ2-7 TRBV18 . . TGTGCCAGCTCACCACCTTATCCAGGGGGGAAGGGCGAGCAGTACTTC CASSPPYPGGKGEQYF
TRBJ1-6 TRBV18 . once TGTGCCAGCTCCCCCGGGGGCAAGGATTCACCCCTCCACTTT CASSPGGKDSPLHF
TRBJ2-7 TRBV7-9 . . TGTGCCAGCAGCCTAGAGGGGGAGGCCTACGAGCAGTACTTC CASSLEGEAYEQYF
TRBJ1-1 TRBV29-1 TRBD1 . TGCAGCGTTGTATCAACAGGGGGTGGGGACACTGAAGCTTTCTTT CSVVSTGGGDTEAFF
TRBJ2-1 TRBV5-4 . . TGTGCCAGCAGCTCCGGGGACCGACTAGCCTACAATGAGCAGTTCTTC CASSSGDRLAYNEQFF
TRBJ1-1 TRBV18 TRBD1 . TGTGCCAGCTCACCCGGGACAGGGGACATGAACACTGAAGCTTTCTTT CASSPGTGDMNTEAFF
TRBJ1-1 TRBV7-2 . once TGTGCCAGCAGCTTAGCTCTCGACAGGGAAGCTTTCTTT CASSLALDREAFF
TRBJ1-5 TRBV7-2 . . TGTGCCAGCAGCGAAACCCCCTATCAGCCCCAGCATTTT CASSETPYQPQHF
TRBJ2-3 TRBV28 TRBD2 . TGTGCCAGCAGTTTATGGACTAGCGGGTCCAACACAGATACGCAGTATTTT CASSLWTSGSNTDTQYF
TRBJ1-1 TRBV29-1 . . TGCAGCGTTAGTACGAGACAGGTTTATGAAGCTTTCTTT CSVSTRQVYEAFF
TRBJ2-5 TRBV7-2 . once TGTGCCAGCAGCTTAGACAGGGCAGTGAAGACCCAGTACTTC CASSLDRAVKTQYF